The rows below give T cell receptor beta chains drawn from one sample of a study of control samples from healthy donors and cancer patients. The repertoire was sequenced with immunoSEQ multiplex PCR; TCRdb's copy has only in-frame clones and lacks some. The sample has approximately 82,000 clones, roughly 93% seen once. The sequenced material came from blood. These receptors were taken from a woman between 18 and 29 years old in good health. Each CDR3 is given with its conserved first and last residue. The order of the fields is J gene, D gene, V gene, clone size, CDR3 length, CDR3 protein, CDR3 DNA. D genes are given only for firm matches. A clone size is listed for some rows: how often the clone was seen (once, few, many), or a class if it is expanded.

>TRBJ2-6|NA|TRBV6-5|NA|14
CATSGSSGANVLTF
TGTGCCACCTCGGGTAGCTCTGGGGCCAACGTCCTGACTTTC
>TRBJ1-5|TRBD1|TRBV12-3/TRBV12-4|NA|13
CASSDRVQQPQHF
TGTGCCAGCAGTGACAGGGTGCAGCAGCCCCAGCATTTT
>TRBJ1-1|NA|TRBV7-9|NA|14
CASSRPSGGTEAFF
TGTGCCAGCAGCCGCCCCTCGGGCGGCACTGAAGCTTTCTTT
>TRBJ2-2|NA|TRBV2|NA|12
CASMRNTGELFF
TGTGCCAGCATGAGGAACACCGGGGAGCTGTTTTTT
>TRBJ1-5|NA|TRBV10-1|NA|10
CAQWSGAQHF
TGCGCCCAGTGGTCCGGGGCCCAGCATTTT
>TRBJ2-3|NA|TRBV7-9|NA|13
CASSSMGPDTQYF
TGTGCCAGCAGCTCAATGGGTCCAGATACGCAGTATTTT
>TRBJ1-1|NA|TRBV28|NA|14
CASNHQWGTTRAFF
TGTGCCAGCAATCATCAATGGGGCACAACTCGGGCTTTCTTT
>TRBJ2-7|NA|TRBV18|NA|17
CASSPPQVMRIGYEQYF
TGTGCCAGCTCACCACCTCAGGTCATGAGGATCGGGTACGAGCAGTACTTC
>TRBJ2-1|TRBD2|TRBV11-2|NA|16
CASRRLAGGPGNEQFF
TGTGCCAGCAGAAGACTAGCGGGAGGGCCTGGCAATGAGCAGTTCTTC
>TRBJ2-7|NA|TRBV6-2/TRBV6-3|NA|12
CASSYPLYEQYF
TGTGCCAGCAGTTATCCACTATACGAGCAGTACTTC
>TRBJ2-1|TRBD2|TRBV28|NA|15
CASSRRTGGNNEQFF
TGTGCCAGCAGTCGAAGGACCGGGGGGAACAATGAGCAGTTCTTC
>TRBJ2-1|TRBD2|TRBV6-2/TRBV6-3|NA|16
CASSPGLAGSYNEQFF
TGTGCCAGCAGCCCCGGACTAGCGGGATCGTACAATGAGCAGTTCTTC
>TRBJ2-1|TRBD1|TRBV15|few|15
CATTITRDRDYEQFF
TGTGCCACCACTATAACCCGGGACAGGGATTATGAGCAGTTCTTC
>TRBJ1-2|TRBD1|TRBV5-4|NA|14
CASSLEDRGGGYTF
TGTGCCAGCAGCTTGGAGGACAGGGGTGGAGGCTACACCTTC
>TRBJ2-5|NA|TRBV29-1|NA|15
CSVDPQAGAGETQYF
TGCAGCGTTGATCCACAGGCGGGGGCTGGAGAGACCCAGTACTTC
>TRBJ1-3|NA|TRBV15|once|13
CATSRTLVNTIYF
TGTGCCACCAGCAGGACACTGGTAAACACCATATATTTT
>TRBJ2-7|TRBD1|TRBV23-1|NA|13
CASSRTGEDEQYF
TGCGCCAGCAGTCGGACAGGGGAAGACGAGCAGTACTTC
>TRBJ2-7|TRBD2|TRBV5-4|NA|15
CASSFLAGGPREQYF
TGTGCCAGCAGCTTTTTAGCGGGAGGGCCGAGGGAGCAGTACTTC
>TRBJ1-1|NA|TRBV5-4|NA|14
CASSLDAPNTEAFF
TGTGCCAGCAGCTTGGATGCACCTAACACTGAAGCTTTCTTT
>TRBJ2-7|TRBD1|TRBV7-6|NA|14
CASIPYQGVYEQYF
TGTGCCAGCATCCCTTACCAGGGGGTCTACGAGCAGTACTTC
>TRBJ1-2|NA|TRBV10-3|NA|14
CAIRISDPSGGYTF
TGTGCCATCAGGATTTCAGACCCTTCAGGAGGCTACACCTTC